This section outlines one TCR beta chain sequence together with its context. No antigen is known for it. No much larger clonotype is one base removed from it; base qualities were not supplied. CDR1 MNHNY and CDR2 SVGAGI are derived from the germline V gene (reference sequence). Counted from cysteine to phenylalanine, this CDR3 has 15 amino acids. Solely the CDR3 DNA is kept, with 45 bases framed from the first base. Clipping removes 6 bases from V and 5 bases from J, with 8 as the unmatched junction base count. These data come from a study of blood T cell repertoires in COVID-19 (dated by TCRdb to about 2020). For the wider study: Samples from collaborators originated in the United States, Italy and Spain and spanned both the acute and convalescent phases of COVID-19. The material from the prospective study consisted of cDNA or gDNA derived from T cells, B-cell-depleted T cells, or PBMCs. The dataset comprised deeply sampled blood TCRbeta repertoires from subjects exposed to, actively infected with, or recovered from COVID-19. A freely available public database, intended as a resource for researchers studying the immune response to SARS-CoV-2, is where the repertoires were released. Samples were obtained from the ongoing ImmuneRACE study (first 160 participants) and from 1,200 or so subjects provided by 6 global collaborators. A de-identified subject ID, COVID-19 status, age in years and sex were almost always included in the sample metadata. Where HLA class I and class II types were available, the types were taken from metadata supplied by the sample provider, not from assay-based typing.

The full study reports these points: How much clinical and demographic metadata was included differed by source and by participant, and the metadata was provided uncurated.

TCRbeta CDR3 regions were amplified from genomic DNA by means of the immunoSEQ Assay, a bias-controlled multiplex PCR. In the authors' own workflow: The number of nucleated cells in each sample was estimated by amplification of reference gene primers within the assay. To quantify the absolute abundance of each unique TCRbeta CDR3 rearrangement, sequence reads were collapsed and filtered. For each sample, productive Simpson clonality was calculated as the square root of Simpson's diversity index over productive rearrangements. TCRdb obtained this table from immuneACCESS and retained in-frame rearrangements with V and J assigned. These tables miss some clones; where compared with another copy, unresolved V genes account for less than half of the shortfall, and the remainder is unexplained. That table gives V, J and clone size, and the DNA gave D and trimming. The sample data list 80,000 to 100,000 clones, and approximately 90% of these were observed just once. The top ten constitute 1.8% of the sample.

Whole blood was collected in K2EDTA tubes by collaborating institutions according to the institutions' own protocols. For TCRbeta analysis, collaborators shipped samples in one of three forms: frozen whole blood, isolated PBMCs, or DNA extracted from either of those sample types. The receptor's source is a human donor with active COVID-19. The donor label of this sample is uncertain. Here the chain combines TRBV6-6 and TRBJ2-7; the junction holds 12 bases that match TRBD2. The sample consisted of peripheral blood. The CDR3 corresponds to CASSHRTSGDHEQYF. The DNA sequence follows: TGTGCCAGCAGCCACCGGACTAGCGGGGACCACGAGCAGTACTTC.